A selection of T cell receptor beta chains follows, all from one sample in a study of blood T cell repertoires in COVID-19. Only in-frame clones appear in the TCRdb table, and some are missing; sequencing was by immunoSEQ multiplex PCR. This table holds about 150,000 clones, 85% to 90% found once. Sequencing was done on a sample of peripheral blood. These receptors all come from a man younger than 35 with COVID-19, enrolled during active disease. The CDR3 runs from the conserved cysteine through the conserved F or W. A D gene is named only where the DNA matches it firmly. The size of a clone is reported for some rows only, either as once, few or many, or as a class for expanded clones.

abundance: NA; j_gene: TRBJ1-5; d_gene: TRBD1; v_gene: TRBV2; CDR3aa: CASSSSRDRASNQPQHF; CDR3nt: TGTGCCAGCAGTTCGAGCCGGGACAGGGCTAGCAATCAGCCCCAGCATTTT
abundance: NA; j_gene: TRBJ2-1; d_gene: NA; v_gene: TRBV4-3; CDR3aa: CASSLFLVGLSLHNEQFF; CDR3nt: TGCGCCAGCAGCCTGTTCTTAGTAGGACTAAGCCTCCACAATGAGCAGTTCTTC
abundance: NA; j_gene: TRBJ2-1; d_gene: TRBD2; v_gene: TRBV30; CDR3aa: CAQGWEGLMDEQFF; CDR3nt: TGTGCCCAAGGGTGGGAGGGCCTTATGGATGAGCAGTTCTTC
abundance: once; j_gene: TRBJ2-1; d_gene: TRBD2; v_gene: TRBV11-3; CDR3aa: CASSQGTSGSNEQFF; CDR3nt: TGTGCCAGCAGCCAGGGGACTAGCGGCAGCAATGAGCAGTTCTTC
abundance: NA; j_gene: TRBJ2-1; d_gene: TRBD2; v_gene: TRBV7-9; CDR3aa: CASSSPLLAGINEQFF; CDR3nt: TGTGCCAGCAGCTCTCCCCTCTTAGCGGGAATCAATGAGCAGTTCTTC
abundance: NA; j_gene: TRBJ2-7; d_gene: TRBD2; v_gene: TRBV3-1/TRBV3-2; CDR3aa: CASSRGIAGGPQYF; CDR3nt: TGTGCCAGCAGCCGCGGAATAGCGGGAGGGCCCCAGTACTTC
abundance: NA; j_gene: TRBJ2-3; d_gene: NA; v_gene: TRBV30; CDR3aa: CAWNWGQSTDTQYF; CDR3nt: TGTGCCTGGAATTGGGGCCAGAGCACAGATACGCAGTATTTT
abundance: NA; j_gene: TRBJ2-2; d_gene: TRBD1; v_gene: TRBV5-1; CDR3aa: CASSLRTGIATGELFF; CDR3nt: TGCGCCAGCAGCTTGAGGACAGGGATAGCCACCGGGGAGCTGTTTTTT
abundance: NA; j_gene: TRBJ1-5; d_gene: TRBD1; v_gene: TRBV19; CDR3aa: CASSPTGYRQPQHF; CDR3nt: TGTGCCAGTAGTCCGACAGGGTATCGTCAGCCCCAGCATTTT
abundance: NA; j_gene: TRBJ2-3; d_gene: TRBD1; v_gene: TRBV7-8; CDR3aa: CASSLSPGQGVNTQYF; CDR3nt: TGTGCCAGCAGCTTGTCTCCGGGACAGGGGGTCAATACGCAGTATTTT
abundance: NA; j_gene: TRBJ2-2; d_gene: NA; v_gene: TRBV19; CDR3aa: CASSPLDYTGELFF; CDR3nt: TGTGCCAGTAGTCCCCTTGACTACACCGGGGAGCTGTTTTTT
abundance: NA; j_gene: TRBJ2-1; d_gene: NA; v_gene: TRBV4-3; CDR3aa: CASSWTYSSYNEQFF; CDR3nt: TGCGCCAGCAGCTGGACATACAGCTCCTACAATGAGCAGTTCTTC
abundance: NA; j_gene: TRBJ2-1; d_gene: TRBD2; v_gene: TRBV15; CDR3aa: CATSRERLAGASRYNEQFF; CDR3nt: TGTGCCACCAGCAGGGAAAGACTAGCGGGAGCGTCAAGATACAATGAGCAGTTCTTC
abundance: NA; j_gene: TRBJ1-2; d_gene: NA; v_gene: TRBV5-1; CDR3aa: CASSLEVAGNYGYTF; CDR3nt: TGCGCCAGCAGCTTGGAAGTAGCCGGCAACTATGGCTACACCTTC
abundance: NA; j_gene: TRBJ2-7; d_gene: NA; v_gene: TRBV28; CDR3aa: CASSLGQYEQYF; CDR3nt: TGTGCCAGCAGTTTAGGGCAGTACGAGCAGTACTTC
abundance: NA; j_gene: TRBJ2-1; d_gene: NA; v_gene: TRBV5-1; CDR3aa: CASSLDGSYNEQFF; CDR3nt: TGCGCCAGCAGCTTGGACGGGAGCTACAATGAGCAGTTCTTC
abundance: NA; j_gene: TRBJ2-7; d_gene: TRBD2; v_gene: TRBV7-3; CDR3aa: CASSPMGLAGPSEQYF; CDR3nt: TGTGCCAGCAGCCCAATGGGACTAGCGGGACCCTCCGAGCAGTACTTC
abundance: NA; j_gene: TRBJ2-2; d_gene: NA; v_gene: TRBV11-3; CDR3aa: CASSPLRGDTGELFF; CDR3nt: TGTGCCAGCAGCCCTCTCCGGGGTGACACCGGGGAGCTGTTTTTT
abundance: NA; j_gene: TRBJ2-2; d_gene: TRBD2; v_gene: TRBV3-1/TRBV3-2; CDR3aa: CASKRGLADTGELFF; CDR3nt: TGTGCCAGCAAGCGGGGACTAGCGGACACCGGGGAGCTGTTTTTT
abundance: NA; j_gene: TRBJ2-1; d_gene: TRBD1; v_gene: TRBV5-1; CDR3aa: CATKSGQGPYNEQFF; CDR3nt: TGCGCCACCAAATCGGGACAGGGCCCCTACAATGAGCAGTTCTTC
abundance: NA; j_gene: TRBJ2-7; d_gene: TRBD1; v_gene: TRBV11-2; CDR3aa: CASSSTGGEQYF; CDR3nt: TGTGCCAGCAGCTCCACAGGGGGCGAGCAGTACTTC
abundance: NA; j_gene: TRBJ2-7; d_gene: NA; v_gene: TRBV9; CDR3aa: CASSGRGFGEQYF; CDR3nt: TGTGCCAGCAGCGGCAGGGGTTTTGGCGAGCAGTACTTC
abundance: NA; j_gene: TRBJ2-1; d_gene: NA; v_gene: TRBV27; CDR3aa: CASRQSSYNEQFF; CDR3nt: TGTGCCAGCAGACAGAGCTCCTACAATGAGCAGTTCTTC
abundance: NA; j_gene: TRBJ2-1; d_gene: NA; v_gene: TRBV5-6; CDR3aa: CASSSQIEQFF; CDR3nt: TGTGCCAGCAGCTCCCAGATTGAGCAGTTCTTC
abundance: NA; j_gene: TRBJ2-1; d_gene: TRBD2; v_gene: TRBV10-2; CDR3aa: CAGSGGPSYNEQFF; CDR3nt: TGCGCCGGCTCGGGGGGACCCTCCTACAATGAGCAGTTCTTC
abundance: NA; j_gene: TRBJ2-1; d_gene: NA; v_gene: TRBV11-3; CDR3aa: CASSLDTPSGNNEQFF; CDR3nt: TGTGCCAGCAGCTTAGATACTCCCTCGGGGAACAATGAGCAGTTCTTC
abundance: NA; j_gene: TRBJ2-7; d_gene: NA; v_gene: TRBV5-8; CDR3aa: CASSFRQREQYF; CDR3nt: TGTGCCAGCAGCTTTAGACAGCGCGAGCAGTACTTC
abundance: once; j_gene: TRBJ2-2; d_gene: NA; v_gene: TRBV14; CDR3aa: CASSPRLAGELFF; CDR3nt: TGTGCCAGCAGCCCTAGACTGGCCGGGGAGCTGTTTTTT
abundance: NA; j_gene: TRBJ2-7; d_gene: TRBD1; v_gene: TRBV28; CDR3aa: CASSLDRVYYEQYF; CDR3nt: TGTGCCAGCAGTCTCGACAGGGTATACTACGAGCAGTACTTC
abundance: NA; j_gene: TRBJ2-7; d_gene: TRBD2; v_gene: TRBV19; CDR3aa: CASRPAGGVYEQYF; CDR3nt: TGTGCCAGTAGACCAGCGGGAGGAGTCTACGAGCAGTACTTC
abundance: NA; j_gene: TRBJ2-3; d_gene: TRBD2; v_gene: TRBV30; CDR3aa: CAWSVRRERTDTQYF; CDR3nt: TGTGCCTGGAGTGTTAGGCGGGAGCGGACAGATACGCAGTATTTT
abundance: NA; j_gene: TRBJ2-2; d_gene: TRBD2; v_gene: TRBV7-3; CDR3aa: CASSPTTSGLAGELFF; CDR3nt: TGTGCCAGCAGCCCAACGACTAGCGGGCTGGCCGGGGAGCTGTTTTTT
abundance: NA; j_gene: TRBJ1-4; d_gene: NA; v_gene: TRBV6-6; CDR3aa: CASSFGEKLLF; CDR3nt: TGTGCCAGCAGTTTCGGGGAAAAACTGCTTTTT
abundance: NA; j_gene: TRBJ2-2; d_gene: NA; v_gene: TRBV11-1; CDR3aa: CASSLAGQGGMVFF; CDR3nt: TGTGCCAGCAGCTTAGCCGGACAGGGAGGGATGGTGTTTTTT
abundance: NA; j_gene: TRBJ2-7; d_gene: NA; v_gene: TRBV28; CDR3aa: CASSSAGSYDYEQYF; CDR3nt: TGTGCCAGCAGTTCAGCAGGATCTTACGACTACGAGCAGTACTTC
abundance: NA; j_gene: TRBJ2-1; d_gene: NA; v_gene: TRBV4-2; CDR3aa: CASSQATVMNEQFF; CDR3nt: TGTGCCAGCAGCCAGGCCACAGTTATGAATGAGCAGTTCTTC
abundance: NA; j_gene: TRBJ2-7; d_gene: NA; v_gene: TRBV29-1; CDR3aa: CSVVWGRVYEQYF; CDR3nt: TGCAGCGTTGTTTGGGGCCGGGTCTACGAGCAGTACTTC
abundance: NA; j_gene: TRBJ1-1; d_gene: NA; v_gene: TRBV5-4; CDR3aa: CASSLGPGKAFF; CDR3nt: TGTGCCAGCAGCTTGGGGCCGGGAAAAGCTTTCTTT
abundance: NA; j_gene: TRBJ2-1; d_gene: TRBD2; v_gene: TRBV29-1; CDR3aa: CSVEHGRSSGRVYNEQFF; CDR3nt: TGCAGCGTTGAACATGGGCGGTCTAGCGGGAGGGTCTACAATGAGCAGTTCTTC
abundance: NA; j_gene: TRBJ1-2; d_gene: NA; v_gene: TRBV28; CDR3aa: CASTRGRGGYTF; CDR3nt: TGTGCCAGCACGCGCGGTAGGGGTGGCTACACCTTC
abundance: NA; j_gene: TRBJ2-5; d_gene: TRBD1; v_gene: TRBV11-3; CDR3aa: CASSYTGQRQETQYF; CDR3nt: TGTGCCAGCAGCTACACGGGACAGCGCCAAGAGACCCAGTACTTC
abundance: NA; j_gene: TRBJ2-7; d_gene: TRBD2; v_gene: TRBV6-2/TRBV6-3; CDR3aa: CASSYLAGGPFEQYF; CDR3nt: TGTGCCAGCAGCTATTTAGCGGGGGGGCCCTTCGAGCAGTACTTC